The sequence of this TCR beta chain was determined in a study of CD8 T cells in Susac syndrome. Peripheral blood CD8+ and CD4+ T cells were profiled by TCR beta sequencing. cDNA came from around 0.54 to 1 ug RNA primed by random hexamers. TCRdb re-derived calls from the immunoSEQ multiplex PCR reads in MiXCR, one entry per CDR3 protein. The repertoire includes around 150,000 distinct CDR3 sequences, 94% of them detected once, and approximately 0.094% sits in the top ten. The germline V and J ends were trimmed by 7 bases and 4 bases, with 11 bases remaining between them. This CDR3 has 13 amino acids. Germline V lookup: CDR1 MDHEN, CDR2 SYDVKM.

This chain connects TRBV28 to TRBJ1-3, with TRBD1 as a possible D gene (6 bases). This sequence originates from a human donor with multiple sclerosis. Sequenced sample: CD4+ T cells from PBMCs. This CDR3 is CASTRTVGNTIYF. In DNA form, the CDR3 reads TGTGCCAGCACCCGGACAGTCGGAAACACCATATATTTT.